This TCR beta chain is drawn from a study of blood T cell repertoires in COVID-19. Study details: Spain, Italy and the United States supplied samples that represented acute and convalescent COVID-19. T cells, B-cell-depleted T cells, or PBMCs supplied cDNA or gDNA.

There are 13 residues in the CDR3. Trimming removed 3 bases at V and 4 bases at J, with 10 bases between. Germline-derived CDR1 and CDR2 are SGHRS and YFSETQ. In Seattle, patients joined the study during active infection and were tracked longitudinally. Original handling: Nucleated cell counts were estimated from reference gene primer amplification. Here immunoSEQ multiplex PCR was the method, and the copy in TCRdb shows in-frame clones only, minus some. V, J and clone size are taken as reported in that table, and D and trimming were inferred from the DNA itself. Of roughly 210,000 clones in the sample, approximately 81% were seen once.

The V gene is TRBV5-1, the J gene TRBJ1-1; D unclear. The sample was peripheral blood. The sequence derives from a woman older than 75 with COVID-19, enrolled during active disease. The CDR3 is CASSSRGGTEAFF. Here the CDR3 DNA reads TGCGCCAGCAGCTCGAGAGGCGGCACTGAAGCTTTCTTT.